Listed below are T cell receptor beta chains from one sample, sequenced in a study of vaccination effects on CD4 cells after COVID-19. These receptors lack a known antigen. Using immunoSEQ multiplex PCR, the repertoire was profiled, and TCRdb retains in-frame clones only, with some absent. The sample includes 30,000 to 40,000 clones, roughly 63% of them seen just once. This specimen consisted of CD4+ T cells from PBMCs cultured with SARS-CoV-2 spike peptides, obtained after COVID-19 vaccination. These receptors were taken from a human donor who received a COVID-19 vaccine. Both conserved end residues are part of each CDR3. A D gene is named only where the DNA matches it firmly. Clone size is stated in some rows and not others, as once, few, many or a class when expanded.

TRBV2	18	TRBJ2-1	TRBD2	few	TGTGCCAGCAGCCCGGGACTAGCGGGAGGCCATACCTACAATGAGCAGTTCTTC	CASSPGLAGGHTYNEQFF
TRBV6-5	15	TRBJ1-4	TRBD1	NA	TGTGCCAGCAGGCCACAGGGGGCAACTAATGAAAAACTGTTTTTT	CASRPQGATNEKLFF
TRBV25-1	14	TRBJ1-1	TRBD1	few	TGTGCCAGCAGCGGACAGGGAAGGTTGACTGAAGCTTTCTTT	CASSGQGRLTEAFF
TRBV2	17	TRBJ2-4	TRBD1	NA	TGTGCCAGCAGCGCCTCCGGGACAGAATTAGCCAAAAACATTCAGTACTTC	CASSASGTELAKNIQYF
TRBV6-2/TRBV6-3	15	TRBJ1-2	NA	NA	TGTGCCAGCAGTTACGGCCAGACTACTAACTATGGCTACACCTTC	CASSYGQTTNYGYTF
TRBV30	15	TRBJ1-2	TRBD1	NA	TGTGCCTGGCAACCAGGATCTGGACAGGGTAATGGCTACACCTTC	CAWQPGSGQGNGYTF
TRBV9	15	TRBJ2-1	NA	NA	TGTGCCAGCAGCGAACGACTACACGCCGACAATGAGCAGTTCTTC	CASSERLHADNEQFF
TRBV11-2	16	TRBJ2-3	TRBD1	NA	TGTGCCAGCAGCACGAACAGGGGGCTGGGCACAGATACGCAGTATTTT	CASSTNRGLGTDTQYF
TRBV5-1	13	TRBJ1-1	TRBD1	NA	TGCGCCAGCAGCTTCACAGGGGGCACTGAAGCTTTCTTT	CASSFTGGTEAFF
TRBV6-5	14	TRBJ1-1	NA	NA	TGTGCCAGCGCACGTAGGGAGGGTGGCACTGAAGCTTTCTTT	CASARREGGTEAFF
TRBV19	14	TRBJ2-5	NA	NA	TGTGCCAGTAGTATAGGGTCCTCTAAAGAGACCCAGTACTTC	CASSIGSSKETQYF
TRBV18	15	TRBJ1-2	NA	NA	TGTGCCAGCTCACCGCAGAACCAGGGCCCATATGGCTACACCTTC	CASSPQNQGPYGYTF
TRBV3-1/TRBV3-2	16	TRBJ1-1	TRBD1	NA	TGTGCCAGCAGCCAAGAGACAGGGTTAAGGAACACTGAAGCTTTCTTT	CASSQETGLRNTEAFF
TRBV9	20	TRBJ2-1	TRBD2	NA	TGTGCCAGCAGCGTAGGATTCTCGGGACTAGCGGGGCGGCAGTACAATGAGCAGTTCTTC	CASSVGFSGLAGRQYNEQFF
TRBV7-8	16	TRBJ1-1	TRBD1	NA	TGTGCCAGCAGCCCGGACAGGGGGCTCCTGGGCGCTGAAGCTTTCTTT	CASSPDRGLLGAEAFF
TRBV5-6	18	TRBJ1-5	TRBD1	once	TGTGCCAGCAGCTCCTTAAAACCGGGACAGTATAGCAATCAGCCCCAGCATTTT	CASSSLKPGQYSNQPQHF
TRBV27	14	TRBJ2-3	TRBD2	NA	TGTGCCACCTGTCGACTAGCGGGAGTAGATACGCAGTATTTT	CATCRLAGVDTQYF
TRBV6-5	13	TRBJ1-1	NA	few	TGTGCCAGCAGTTACTGGACCCAAACCGGGGCTTTCTTT	CASSYWTQTGAFF
TRBV5-1	13	TRBJ2-5	NA	NA	TGCGCCAGCAGGTCCGGGACTGAAGAGACCCAGTACTTC	CASRSGTEETQYF
TRBV6-4	12	TRBJ1-2	NA	NA	TGTGCCAGCAGTGGTGTCAGTGGTGGCTACACCTTC	CASSGVSGGYTF
TRBV5-6	14	TRBJ1-2	NA	few	TGTGCCAGCAGCTTGGACGGAACTAACTATGGCTACACCTTC	CASSLDGTNYGYTF
TRBV28	13	TRBJ1-5	NA	NA	TGTGCCAGCAGTCCCTTAACGGACCAGCCCCAGCATTTT	CASSPLTDQPQHF
TRBV5-1	15	TRBJ2-7	NA	NA	TGCGCCAGCAGCTTGGAAGTTGCCGCTAGGTCCGAGCAGTACTTC	CASSLEVAARSEQYF
TRBV30	14	TRBJ2-7	TRBD1	NA	TGTGCCTGGAGTGGGGGACAGCTTCCCTACGAGCAGTACTTC	CAWSGGQLPYEQYF
TRBV5-6	14	TRBJ1-1	NA	NA	TGTGCCAGCAGCTCCGTCGGGGGAAGAACTGAAGCTTTCTTT	CASSSVGGRTEAFF
TRBV27	16	TRBJ2-3	NA	once	TGTGCCAGCAGTTTATCACCCGGGGGTAGCACAGATACGCAGTATTTT	CASSLSPGGSTDTQYF
TRBV2	14	TRBJ2-7	TRBD1	NA	TGTGCCAGCAGTGAATTGGGACAGACCTACGAGCAGTACTTC	CASSELGQTYEQYF
TRBV2	14	TRBJ2-7	TRBD1	NA	TGTGCCAGCATTGGGACAGGGAATCCCTACGAGCAGTACTTC	CASIGTGNPYEQYF